The 23 T cell receptor beta chains listed next were all sequenced from one sample in a study of CD4 T cells in relation to SARS-CoV-2 and coronaviruses. These TCRs' antigens remain unknown. Before the COVID-19 pandemic, during about 2011-2019, CD4+ T cells were taken from unexposed donors. CD4+ T cells were isolated from the cells after less than 13 days of culture. Method: immunoSEQ multiplex PCR; TCRdb's copy keeps in-frame clones and lacks some. The profile shows approximately 26,000 clones, around 67% of them singletons. The sequencing sample was made of CD4+ T cells from PBMCs, cultured in vitro. These receptors were obtained from a human donor in good health.

This rearrangement joins TRBV6-6 to TRBJ2-3; 7 bases fit TRBD2. The length of the CDR3 is 14 residues. V dropped 5 bases and J dropped 6; count of bases not matched to a gene: 8. The germline V gene encodes CDR1 MNHNY and CDR2 SVGAGI (reference sequence). This chain's CDR3 is CASSQGGDGDTQYF. For the CDR3, the DNA is TGTGCCAGCAGTCAGGGAGGGGACGGTGATACGCAGTATTTT.

This clone was counted between two and nine times. This chain connects TRBV3-1 (or the pseudogene TRBV3-2) to TRBJ2-3, with TRBD2 matching over 14 bases. Losses at the gene ends were 3 bases for V and 5 bases for J; bases not matched to a gene: 1. Germline loops: CDR1 LGHDT, CDR2 YNNKEL (reference sequence). The CDR3 runs 15 residues. The CDR3 DNA follows: TGTGCCAGCAGCCAGGGACTAGCGGGAGTAGATACGCAGTATTTT. This sequence encodes CASSQGLAGVDTQYF.

The chain carries TRBV19 and TRBJ1-5, with D possibly matching TRBD1 (6 bases). This CDR3 contains 14 residues. The germline CDR1 and CDR2 sequences are LNHDA and SQIVND (reference sequence). V dropped 5 bases and J dropped 6 bases, with 14 bases sitting between them. Here the CDR3 DNA reads TGTGCCAGTAGTCTGCGACAGGCGGGTCAGCCCCAGCATTTT. As protein: CASSLRQAGQPQHF.

A few counts support this clone. V usage is TRBV27 and J usage is TRBJ2-7; a weak D match, TRBD1 (5 bases). This CDR3 spans 13 amino acids. The V and J ends lost 3 bases and 2 bases respectively, with 8 bases between them. Looked up from germline, CDR1 is MNHEY and CDR2 is SMNVEV (reference sequence). The CDR3 region is CASSFKGPYEQYF. DNA for the CDR3: TGTGCCAGCAGTTTCAAGGGGCCCTACGAGCAGTACTTC.

This clone turned up a few times. V and J are TRBV6-6 and TRBJ1-2, with D possibly TRBD1 on 5 matching bases. The ends were cut back, 3 bases at V and 6 bases at J, with 14 bases in the middle. This CDR3 spans 14 amino acids. Germline CDR1 is MNHNY and CDR2 is SVGAGI (reference sequence). CDR3 in DNA: TGTGCCAGCAGTTATGTCGGGGGAGCCGATGGCTACACCTTC. Translating it yields CASSYVGGADGYTF.

The chain joins TRBV2 to TRBJ2-7; 9 positions agree with TRBD1. V was clipped by 6 bases and J by 2 bases; unmatched bases: 11. CDR3 size: 16 residues. Per the germline V gene, CDR1 is SNHLY and CDR2 is FYNNEI. CDR3: CASSGGWGQGAYEQYF. CDR3 DNA: TGTGCCAGCAGCGGAGGATGGGGACAGGGTGCCTACGAGCAGTACTTC.

The V gene is TRBV5-6, the J gene TRBJ2-7, with 7 bases that match TRBD1. Germline V gene data show CDR1 as SGHDT and CDR2 as YYEEEE. The V gene end was trimmed by 1 base and the J gene end by 0 bases; junction bases not matched to a gene: 7. The CDR3 contains 16 residues. CDR3 loop: CASSLFGTENSYEQYF. The CDR3 region has the DNA TGTGCCAGCAGCTTGTTCGGGACAGAAAACTCCTACGAGCAGTACTTC.

This sequence joins TRBV7-7 and TRBJ1-4, with unresolved D. The V and J ends lost 1 base and 1 base respectively, with 7 bases between them. The CDR3 sequence is 15 residues long. CDR1 is SSHAT, CDR2 FNYEAQ, per germline (reference sequence). The CDR3 loop is CASSLGSGTNEKLFF. The CDR3, as DNA: TGTGCCAGCAGCTTAGGGTCGGGAACTAATGAAAAACTGTTTTTT.

The CDR3 DNA follows: TGCGCCAGCAGCTTGGTGGCAGATAGGCCCTCCTACGAGCAGTACTTC. Its translation is CASSLVADRPSYEQYF. The chain links TRBV5-1 to TRBJ2-7; D is uncertain. The CDR3 totals 16 residues. The germline V gene encodes CDR1 SGHRS and CDR2 YFSETQ. The V end was cut by 0 bases, the J end by 0 bases, with 13 bases between.

This clone was seen a handful of times. This chain connects TRBV30 to TRBJ1-4; D unclear. The ends were cut back, 0 bases at V and 8 bases at J, with 4 bases in the middle. CDR3 length: 11 residues. CDR1 and CDR2 from the germline V gene are GTSNPN and SVGIG (reference sequence). The CDR3 bases are TGTGCCTGGAGTGTACAGGAAAAACTGTTTTTT. This codes for CAWSVQEKLFF.

This chain connects TRBV7-7 to TRBJ2-3; TRBD1 is a possible D gene (7 bases). The CDR3 spans 13 residues. Per germline, CDR1 SSHAT and CDR2 FNYEAQ (reference sequence). Deletions cut 6 bases from V and 14 bases from J, with 21 bases between. CDR3 DNA sequence: TGTGCCAGCAGACGGAGGGACAGCCTGGCGGGGTATTTT. Translated, it gives CASRRRDSLAGYF.

This clone was counted between two and nine times. The rearrangement joins TRBV19 to TRBJ2-3; 9 nucleotides align to TRBD2. The CDR3 extends over 16 amino acids. Germline V gene sequence: CDR1 LNHDA, CDR2 SQIVND (reference sequence). The trim removed 1 base at V and 3 bases at J, leaving 5 bases unmatched. Here the CDR3 DNA reads TGTGCCAGTAGTATAGGACTAGCGGCCTTAACAGATACGCAGTATTTT. It codes for CASSIGLAALTDTQYF. The whole variable domain, filled in from reference TRBV19 and TRBJ2-3, reads DGGITQSPKYLFRKEGQNVTLSCEQNLNHDAMYWYRQDPGQGLRLIYYSQIVNDFQKGDIAEGYSVSREKKESFPLTVTSAQKNPTAFYLCASSIGLAALTDTQYFGPGTRLTVL.

This clone was counted a few times. V gene TRBV19 combines with J gene TRBJ2-3; a possible D gene is TRBD1 (5 bases). The length of the CDR3 is 13 residues. V was clipped by 5 bases and J by 3 bases, with 9 bases between them. The V gene's germline CDR1 is LNHDA and CDR2 SQIVND (reference sequence). CDR3 sequence reads: CASSYQGTDTQYF. The DNA of the CDR3 is TGTGCCAGTAGTTATCAGGGAACAGATACGCAGTATTTT.

This clone was counted a few times. This chain joins TRBV1 and TRBJ2-7; TRBD2 was called by the table and not checked on the DNA. TRBV1 is a known pseudogene. This CDR3 spans 17 amino acids. The CDR3 reads CTSSQDQTSGEPYEQYF. CDR3 DNA sequence: TGCACCAGCAGCCAAGATCAAACTAGCGGGGAACCCTACGAGCAGTACTTC.

The J gene is TRBJ2-7, the V gene TRBV25-1; a weak D match, TRBD2 (6 bases). The V gene lost 1 base and the J gene lost 3 bases, with 16 bases spanning the gap. Germline V CDR1 and CDR2: MGHDK, SYGVNS. This CDR3 region has 16 residues. For the CDR3, the DNA is TGTGCCAGCAGTGAATCCTCCCGGGAGACTGTCTACGAGCAGTACTTC. Translated, it gives CASSESSRETVYEQYF.

The genes are TRBV2 and TRBJ2-6, with D unclear. Trimming left V 4 bases short and J 6 bases short, with 13 bases between. CDR1 and CDR2 from the germline V gene are SNHLY and FYNNEI. CDR3 size: 15 residues. The chain's CDR3 is CASSAGMLEANVLTF. The CDR3 nucleotides are TGTGCCAGCAGTGCTGGGATGCTTGAGGCCAACGTCCTGACTTTC.

This clone turned up a few times. The chain is built from TRBV4-3 and TRBJ1-3, with unresolved D. The CDR3 is 15 residues long. V lost 1 base, J lost 4 bases, and 11 bases lay in between. The germline V gene has CDR1 LGHNA and CDR2 YSLEER. The CDR3 loop is CASSQGSGRGNTIYF. The DNA for the CDR3 is TGCGCCAGCAGCCAAGGCAGCGGCAGGGGAAACACCATATATTTT.

This clone appeared a single time. This chain connects TRBV7-8 to TRBJ2-7; D is unresolved. The germline V gene encodes CDR1 SGHVS and CDR2 FQNEAQ. V was trimmed by 1 base and J by 4 bases, leaving 8 bases between them. The CDR3 consists of 13 residues. The CDR3: CASSLGLDYEQYF. The CDR3 DNA reads as TGTGCCAGCAGCTTAGGTTTGGATTACGAGCAGTACTTC.

The chain combines TRBV19 with TRBJ1-2; 7 bases are a match to TRBD1. J was trimmed by 2 bases and V by 5 bases; bases with no gene match: 5. The germline V gene encodes CDR1 LNHDA and CDR2 SQIVND (reference sequence). The CDR3 sequence is 14 residues long. CDR3 protein: CASSDRTGNYGYTF. The DNA of the CDR3 is TGTGCCAGTAGTGATAGGACAGGAAACTATGGCTACACCTTC.

V and J are TRBV6-2 or TRBV6-3 and TRBJ1-1; D might be TRBD1 (6 bases). CDR1 is MNHEY and CDR2 is SVGEGT in the germline V gene. The CDR3 has 20 residues. V shed 2 bases and J shed 2 bases, with 27 bases lying between them. The CDR3 nucleotides are TGTGCCAGCAGTTACATGGACAGTAACTTTGTAAGGGAACTTAACACTGAAGCTTTCTTT. Translated, it gives CASSYMDSNFVRELNTEAFF.

V gene TRBV6-2 or TRBV6-3 combines with J gene TRBJ1-6; 9 nucleotides align to TRBD1. Per germline, CDR1 MNHEY and CDR2 SVGEGT. The CDR3 has 14 residues. J gave up 10 bases and V 2 bases, and 3 bases lay outside the gene matches. The CDR3 sequence is CASSYRQGDSPLHF. As DNA, the CDR3 is TGTGCCAGCAGTTACAGACAGGGGGACTCACCCCTCCACTTT.

The CDR3 is CAISESNRNHGNTEAFF. DNA for the CDR3: TGTGCCATCAGTGAGTCGAACCGAAACCATGGGAACACTGAAGCTTTCTTT. The chain has TRBV10-3 and TRBJ1-1; unclear D gene. V shed 0 bases and J shed 1 base, with 15 bases lying between them. Germline CDR1 reads ENHRY; CDR2 reads SYGVKD. The CDR3 runs to 17 residues.

This sequence joins TRBV6-5 and TRBJ2-3; tentatively, D is TRBD2 (5 bases). Trimming left V 7 bases short and J 8 bases short, with 10 bases between. This CDR3 is 11 amino acids long. Germline V gene sequence: CDR1 MNHEY, CDR2 SVGAGI. Here the CDR3 reads CASTLGVTQYF. The CDR3 region has the DNA TGTGCCAGCACGCTCGGGGTTACGCAGTATTTT.